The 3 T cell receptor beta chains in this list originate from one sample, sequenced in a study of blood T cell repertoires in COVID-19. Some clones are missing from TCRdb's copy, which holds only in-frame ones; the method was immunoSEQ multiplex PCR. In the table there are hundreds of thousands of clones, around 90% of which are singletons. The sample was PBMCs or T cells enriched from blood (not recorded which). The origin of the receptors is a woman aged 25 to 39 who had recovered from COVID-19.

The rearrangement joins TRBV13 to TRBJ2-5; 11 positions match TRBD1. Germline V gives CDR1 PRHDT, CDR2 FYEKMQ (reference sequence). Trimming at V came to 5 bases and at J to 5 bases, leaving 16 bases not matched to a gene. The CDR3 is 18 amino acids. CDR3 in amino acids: CASSARAGQGATRETQYF. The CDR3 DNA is TGTGCCAGCAGCGCGAGAGCAGGACAGGGGGCAACTCGGGAGACCCAGTACTTC.

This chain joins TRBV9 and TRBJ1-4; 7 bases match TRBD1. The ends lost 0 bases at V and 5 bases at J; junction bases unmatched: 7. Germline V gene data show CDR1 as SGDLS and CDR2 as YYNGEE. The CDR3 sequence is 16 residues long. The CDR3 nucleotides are TGTGCCAGCAGCGTAGGTCCCGGGACAGACAATGAAAAACTGTTTTTT. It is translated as CASSVGPGTDNEKLFF.

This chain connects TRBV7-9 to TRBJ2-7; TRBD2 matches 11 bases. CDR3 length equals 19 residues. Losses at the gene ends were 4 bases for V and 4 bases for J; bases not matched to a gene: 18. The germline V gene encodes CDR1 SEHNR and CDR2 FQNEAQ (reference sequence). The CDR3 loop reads CASSSDRSGRAWSPYEQYF. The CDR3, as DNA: TGTGCCAGCAGCTCCGACCGTAGCGGGAGGGCCTGGTCCCCTTACGAGCAGTACTTC.